These T cell receptor beta chains were read from a single sample in a study of T-cell memory formation after mild COVID-19. TCRdb passed the 5' RACE reads through MiXCR, listing each CDR3 protein once. The sample contains approximately 2,300 distinct CDR3 sequences, roughly 70% of which appear only once. What was sequenced was PBMCs or a T cell subset sorted from them (not recorded which). These receptors were obtained from an adult who had mild COVID-19 (a few samples of this study predate the infection). Cell type and time point are not known. Both conserved end residues are part of each CDR3. D genes are given only for firm matches. The size field is filled for only some rows; it gives once, few, many or a size class.

NA,NA,TRBV5-1,TRBJ2-1,TGCGCCAGCAGCTTGAGTCCCTCTGATGAGCAGTTCTTC,CASSLSPSDEQFF
NA,NA,TRBV5-5,TRBJ2-5,TGTGCCAGCAGCTTGGACAGCCAGGAGACCCAGTACTTC,CASSLDSQETQYF
NA,NA,TRBV5-1,TRBJ2-1,TGCGCCAGCAGCTTGGCGGACTTCTACAATGAGCAGTTCTTC,CASSLADFYNEQFF
medium-sized,TRBD1,TRBV24-1,TRBJ1-2,TGTGCCACCGGGGACAGGAGCTATGGCTACACCTTC,CATGDRSYGYTF
NA,NA,TRBV7-9,TRBJ2-1,TGTGCCAGCAGCTTCCTAGCGAACTCCTACAATGAGCAGTTCTTC,CASSFLANSYNEQFF
NA,TRBD1,TRBV6-5,TRBJ2-3,TGTGCCAGCCGCGACAGGGGGCTTCGCACAGATACGCAGTATTTT,CASRDRGLRTDTQYF
NA,NA,TRBV7-9,TRBJ2-1,TGTGCCAGCAGCTACACGGTGGAAGAGTTCTTC,CASSYTVEEFF
NA,NA,TRBV10-3,TRBJ2-2,TGTGCCATCAGTGAGCCGCAGCGGACCGGGACCGGGGAGCTGTTTTTT,CAISEPQRTGTGELFF
large,NA,TRBV24-1,TRBJ2-2,TGTGCCACCAGTGAGGGTTCGAACACCGGGGAGCTGTTTTTT,CATSEGSNTGELFF
NA,NA,TRBV29-1,TRBJ1-2,TGCAGCGTTGGCGGAACAGCTTCTAACTATGGCTACACCTTC,CSVGGTASNYGYTF
large,NA,TRBV4-1,TRBJ1-2,TGCGCCAGCAGCCCACTCCCCCAGGGAAAGAGCTATGGCTACACCTTC,CASSPLPQGKSYGYTF